This is a list of T cell receptor beta chains from one sample in a study of identical twins. TCRdb reprocessed the 5' RACE reads with MiXCR, giving one entry per CDR3 protein. The sample has nearly 650,000 distinct CDR3 sequences; 7.1% are singletons. The sample was also reused in another study, on yellow fever vaccine responses in identical twins.

What was sequenced was PBMCs. These receptor sequences come from a young woman in good health. CDR3s include the opening cysteine and the closing phenylalanine or tryptophan. D genes are given only for firm matches. The size entry is marked missing in some rows and otherwise reads once, few, many or a size class.

d_call: NA; cdr3_length: 13; clone_size: few; v_call: TRBV7-9; j_call: TRBJ1-1; cdr3_nt: TGTGCCAGCAGCTTAGCTCCGGCGCCAGTAGCTTTCTTT; cdr3_aa: CASSLAPAPVAFF
d_call: NA; cdr3_length: 14; clone_size: NA; v_call: TRBV9; j_call: TRBJ1-2; cdr3_nt: TGTGCCAGCAGCCCCCCAAAACAGGGACATGGCTACACCTTC; cdr3_aa: CASSPPKQGHGYTF
d_call: TRBD2; cdr3_length: 17; clone_size: few; v_call: TRBV7-3; j_call: TRBJ2-2; cdr3_nt: TGTGCCAGCCGGGCCCGCAGCGGGACCTCGAACACCGGGGAGCTGTTTTTT; cdr3_aa: CASRARSGTSNTGELFF
d_call: NA; cdr3_length: 15; clone_size: few; v_call: TRBV11-2; j_call: TRBJ2-2; cdr3_nt: TGTGCCAGCAGCTCACCCGGACCGAACACCGGGGAGCTGTTTTTT; cdr3_aa: CASSSPGPNTGELFF
d_call: NA; cdr3_length: 13; clone_size: many; v_call: TRBV12-3/TRBV12-4; j_call: TRBJ2-7; cdr3_nt: TGTGCCAGCAGTGGCATGAGCAGGTCGCGGCAGTACTTC; cdr3_aa: CASSGMSRSRQYF
d_call: NA; cdr3_length: 15; clone_size: NA; v_call: TRBV28; j_call: TRBJ2-7; cdr3_nt: TGTGCCAGCAGTTTCACCCGAGCGACTTCCTACGAGCAGTACTTC; cdr3_aa: CASSFTRATSYEQYF
d_call: NA; cdr3_length: 14; clone_size: many; v_call: TRBV5-1; j_call: TRBJ1-3; cdr3_nt: TGCGCCAGCAGCTTGGCCGGGCCTGGAAACACCATATATTTT; cdr3_aa: CASSLAGPGNTIYF
d_call: NA; cdr3_length: 15; clone_size: many; v_call: TRBV29-1; j_call: TRBJ2-1; cdr3_nt: TGCAGCGTTGAAGCAGTGCGGTTCTCCTACAATGAGCAGTTCTTC; cdr3_aa: CSVEAVRFSYNEQFF
d_call: NA; cdr3_length: 15; clone_size: many; v_call: TRBV11-2; j_call: TRBJ1-3; cdr3_nt: TGTGCCAGCAGCTCAACAGGGCATCCTGGAAACACCATATATTTT; cdr3_aa: CASSSTGHPGNTIYF
d_call: NA; cdr3_length: 15; clone_size: few; v_call: TRBV6-1; j_call: TRBJ2-1; cdr3_nt: TGTGCCAGCAGCGAAATAGGGACTGCATACAATGAGCAGTTCTTC; cdr3_aa: CASSEIGTAYNEQFF
d_call: TRBD2; cdr3_length: 15; clone_size: many; v_call: TRBV12-3/TRBV12-4; j_call: TRBJ2-1; cdr3_nt: TGTGCCAGCAGTTTTGGACTAGCGGGCCCCAATGAGCAGTTCTTC; cdr3_aa: CASSFGLAGPNEQFF
d_call: NA; cdr3_length: 14; clone_size: many; v_call: TRBV3-1; j_call: TRBJ1-2; cdr3_nt: TGTGCCAGCAGCCCGCCGGGAGGGGCTATTGGCTACACCTTC; cdr3_aa: CASSPPGGAIGYTF
d_call: TRBD1; cdr3_length: 22; clone_size: NA; v_call: TRBV14; j_call: TRBJ1-6; cdr3_nt: TGTGCCAGCAGCCAAGATCGTTGGACAGGGAGCTACGACTACTTATATAATTCACCCCTCCACTTT; cdr3_aa: CASSQDRWTGSYDYLYNSPLHF
d_call: NA; cdr3_length: 15; clone_size: NA; v_call: TRBV5-1; j_call: TRBJ2-5; cdr3_nt: TGCGCCAGCAGCTCGGTAGTAGGGTACCAAGAGACCCAGTACTTC; cdr3_aa: CASSSVVGYQETQYF
d_call: NA; cdr3_length: 13; clone_size: once; v_call: TRBV28; j_call: TRBJ2-1; cdr3_nt: TGTGCCAGCAGTTTAAGTCCTTACAATGAGCACTTCTTC; cdr3_aa: CASSLSPYNEHFF
d_call: NA; cdr3_length: 15; clone_size: NA; v_call: TRBV7-9; j_call: TRBJ2-5; cdr3_nt: TGTGCCAGCAGCTTCAGGGGGAGGATCCAAGAGACCCAGTACTTC; cdr3_aa: CASSFRGRIQETQYF
d_call: TRBD1; cdr3_length: 16; clone_size: many; v_call: TRBV5-1; j_call: TRBJ1-1; cdr3_nt: TGCGCCAGCAGCCCAACACCGGGACAGGAGGGGACTGAAGCTTTCTTT; cdr3_aa: CASSPTPGQEGTEAFF
d_call: NA; cdr3_length: 15; clone_size: NA; v_call: TRBV24-1; j_call: TRBJ2-5; cdr3_nt: TGTGCCACCAGTGATCCCTCCGGGACCCAAGGGACCCAGTACTTC; cdr3_aa: CATSDPSGTQGTQYF
d_call: NA; cdr3_length: 11; clone_size: few; v_call: TRBV20-1; j_call: TRBJ2-3; cdr3_nt: TGCAGTGCCCTAAGGCTGAAGACGCAGTATTTT; cdr3_aa: CSALRLKTQYF
d_call: NA; cdr3_length: 14; clone_size: few; v_call: TRBV24-1; j_call: TRBJ1-5; cdr3_nt: TGTGCCACCAGTGAAAGGGGCGGCAATCAGCCCCAGCATTTT; cdr3_aa: CATSERGGNQPQHF
d_call: NA; cdr3_length: 14; clone_size: many; v_call: TRBV7-8; j_call: TRBJ2-3; cdr3_nt: TGTGCCAGCACCCAGGGGTCTGCATCCGATACGCAGTATTTT; cdr3_aa: CASTQGSASDTQYF
d_call: TRBD2; cdr3_length: 15; clone_size: NA; v_call: TRBV12-3/TRBV12-4; j_call: TRBJ2-7; cdr3_nt: TGTGCCAGCAGGCCCGGACTAGCGGGGATCACCGAGCAGTACTTC; cdr3_aa: CASRPGLAGITEQYF
d_call: NA; cdr3_length: 15; clone_size: many; v_call: TRBV12-3/TRBV12-4; j_call: TRBJ2-2; cdr3_nt: TGTGCCAGCAGGCCCCCGGGACACAACACCGGGGAGCTGTTTTTT; cdr3_aa: CASRPPGHNTGELFF
d_call: NA; cdr3_length: 14; clone_size: many; v_call: TRBV5-1; j_call: TRBJ1-4; cdr3_nt: TGCGCCAGCAGTCGCTCCGGGATCAATGAAAAACTGTTTTTT; cdr3_aa: CASSRSGINEKLFF
d_call: NA; cdr3_length: 17; clone_size: few; v_call: TRBV28; j_call: TRBJ2-3; cdr3_nt: TGTGCCAGCAGTTTGGGGGTTTGGGGACCGGGCACAGATACGCAGTATTTT; cdr3_aa: CASSLGVWGPGTDTQYF